The rows below give T cell receptor beta chains drawn from one sample of a study of T cells in Graves' hyperthyroidism and ophthalmopathy. TCRdb reprocessed the multiplex PCR reads with MiXCR, giving one entry per CDR3 protein. The data contain some 490,000 distinct CDR3 sequences, roughly 15% of them singletons. Sequencing input: blood. The origin of the receptors is a woman younger than 45 with Graves' ophthalmopathy. Each CDR3 is given with its conserved first and last residue. The order of the fields is D gene, V gene, clone size, J gene, CDR3 DNA, CDR3 protein. A D gene is named only where the DNA matches it firmly. Some rows have no size entry. The others give once, few or many, or a class for an expanded clone.

.,TRBV19,few,TRBJ1-5,TGTGCCAGTAAGTTCCGGACGGGCAATCAGCCCCAGCATTTT,CASKFRTGNQPQHF
.,TRBV7-9,few,TRBJ2-6,TGTGCCAGCAGCCTAGGGACCAGGGCCTCTGGGGCCAACGTCCTGACTTTC,CASSLGTRASGANVLTF
.,TRBV5-1,many,TRBJ2-7,TGCGCGAGAAGGATAAGCGCGATTGCCTACGAGCAGTACTTC,CARRISAIAYEQYF
.,TRBV20-1,many,TRBJ2-1,TGCAGTGCCACCGGGGGCCCTAGCTCCTACAATGAGCAGTTCTTC,CSATGGPSSYNEQFF
.,TRBV30,many,TRBJ1-2,TGTGCCTGGACTTCGTCAAACTATGGCTACACCTTC,CAWTSSNYGYTF
.,TRBV7-2,many,TRBJ2-3,TGTGCCAGCAGCTTCCACTTGGGTACGCAGTATTTT,CASSFHLGTQYF
.,TRBV4-3,few,TRBJ1-2,TGCGCCAGCAGCCAAGCCGGCAGACTCACTAACTATGGCTACACCTTC,CASSQAGRLTNYGYTF
TRBD2,TRBV6-1,many,TRBJ2-1,TGTGCCAGCATTCGGTTAGCGGGAGCCTCCTCCTACAATGAGCAGTTCTTC,CASIRLAGASSYNEQFF
.,TRBV28,few,TRBJ2-6,TGTGCCAGCAGGCTAAGGTCCTCTGGGGCCAACGTCCTGACTTTC,CASRLRSSGANVLTF
.,TRBV20-1,many,TRBJ2-3,TGCAGTGCTAGCGGGACCCCCGTAGATACGCAGTATTTT,CSASGTPVDTQYF
.,TRBV7-2,many,TRBJ2-3,TGTGCCAGCAGCTTAGTTGGGGGCGCAGATACGCAGTATTTT,CASSLVGGADTQYF
.,TRBV12-3/TRBV12-4,many,TRBJ2-2,TGTGCCAGCAGTTCCGCACGGGGCATGATCACCGGGGAGCTGTTTTTT,CASSSARGMITGELFF
TRBD2,TRBV18,many,TRBJ2-3,TGTGCCAGCTCACCGTCACCGACTAGCGGGGATACGCAGTATTTT,CASSPSPTSGDTQYF
.,TRBV28,.,TRBJ1-2,TGTGCCAGCAGCACCCTGGGGGCCTTGGGGGGCTACACCTTC,CASSTLGALGGYTF
.,TRBV29-1,few,TRBJ2-1,TGCAGCGTTCTAACAGGGTTCTACAATGAGCAGTTCTTC,CSVLTGFYNEQFF
.,TRBV6-5,.,TRBJ2-7,TGTGCCAGCAGTTACGGTGGGACCTCCTACGAGCAGTACTTC,CASSYGGTSYEQYF
.,TRBV7-9,.,TRBJ2-2,TGTGCCAGCAGCTACCCTAGCTACACCGGGGAGCTGTTTTTT,CASSYPSYTGELFF
TRBD1,TRBV24-1,few,TRBJ2-1,TGTGCCACCAGTGATTTGCTATCAGGGGGCGACCCCAATGAGCAGTTCTTC,CATSDLLSGGDPNEQFF
TRBD2,TRBV6-2/TRBV6-3,.,TRBJ2-5,TGTGCCAGCAGTTACCCCGAAGGGGCTAGCGGGAGGTTGGAGACCCAGTACTTC,CASSYPEGASGRLETQYF
.,TRBV4-1,few,TRBJ1-5,TGCGCCAGCAGTCACCCACAGGGTACTCAGCCCCAGCATTTT,CASSHPQGTQPQHF
.,TRBV30,many,TRBJ1-1,TGTGCCTGGAATGCGGAGGGGGGTAGGAACACTGAAGCTTTCTTT,CAWNAEGGRNTEAFF
TRBD1,TRBV27,.,TRBJ1-5,TGTGCCAGCAGTCTCGACAGGGGGCTGCCCCAGCATTTT,CASSLDRGLPQHF
TRBD2,TRBV6-1,few,TRBJ2-2,TGTGCCAGCAGTGAAGCGCCCACGGCGGGGGTAACCGGGGAGCTGTTTTTT,CASSEAPTAGVTGELFF
.,TRBV24-1,.,TRBJ1-5,TGTGCCACCAGTGATCCCGATCAGCCCCAGCATTTT,CATSDPDQPQHF
.,TRBV2,.,TRBJ1-6,TGTGCCAGCAGGGAGACATCTTCCTATAATTCACCCCTCCACTTT,CASRETSSYNSPLHF
.,TRBV30,many,TRBJ1-2,TGTGCCTGGAGCCATGGGAGGGGCTACACCTTC,CAWSHGRGYTF
.,TRBV3-1,many,TRBJ1-4,TGTGCCAGCAGCCCCGACCACAGTATTGAAAAACTGTTTTTT,CASSPDHSIEKLFF
TRBD2,TRBV20-1,few,TRBJ2-7,TGCAGTGCTAGTCAGGCGGGAGGAACGGCTCAGCAGTACTTC,CSASQAGGTAQQYF
.,TRBV5-5,few,TRBJ1-6,TGTGCCAGCACCAATACGGGATCCTCGAATTCACCCCTCCACTTT,CASTNTGSSNSPLHF
.,TRBV12-3/TRBV12-4,many,TRBJ1-2,TGTGCCACTCTAATCGGGAGGGGCACCTCTAACTATGGCTACACCTTC,CATLIGRGTSNYGYTF
.,TRBV11-2,many,TRBJ2-1,TGTGCCAGCAGCCCCGGGACATCGTTAGGGGACAATGAGCAGTTCTTC,CASSPGTSLGDNEQFF
.,TRBV5-6,few,TRBJ2-1,TGTGCCAGCGTACTAGCTCAACAAAATGAGCAGTTCTTC,CASVLAQQNEQFF
.,TRBV3-1,few,TRBJ2-7,TGTGCCAGCGAGGGCCCCTACGAGCTGTACTTC,CASEGPYELYF
.,TRBV20-1,.,TRBJ1-4,TGCAGTGCCAGACCGTACAGGGATACTAATGAAAAACTGTTTTTT,CSARPYRDTNEKLFF
.,TRBV5-1,many,TRBJ1-2,TGCGCCAGCAGCTTGAAGGGGAACTATGGCTACACCTTC,CASSLKGNYGYTF
.,TRBV27,.,TRBJ1-5,TGTGCCAGCAGTTTATCCCCGGAGGGCAATCAGCCCCAGCATTTT,CASSLSPEGNQPQHF
.,TRBV5-1,many,TRBJ1-2,TGCGCCAGCAGCTTGGATGGGGGAGCGGTTAATGGCTACACCTTC,CASSLDGGAVNGYTF
.,TRBV12-3/TRBV12-4,many,TRBJ2-3,TGTGCCAGTAAGCCGGTCGTGGATACGCAGTATTTT,CASKPVVDTQYF
TRBD2,TRBV12-3/TRBV12-4,many,TRBJ2-7,TGTGCCAGCAGTTTAGGTCTAGCGGGAGGGCTACGGGGGCAGTACTTC,CASSLGLAGGLRGQYF
.,TRBV9,.,TRBJ2-1,TGTGCCAGCAGCGTAGACTCGATAGCGAGCTCCTACAATGAGCAGTTCTTC,CASSVDSIASSYNEQFF
TRBD2,TRBV4-1,.,TRBJ2-3,TGCGCCAGCAGCCACGATCGCGTCGGGAGGGTCACAGATACGCAGTATTTT,CASSHDRVGRVTDTQYF
.,TRBV29-1,.,TRBJ2-3,TGCAGCGCCCGGGGTCTAGATACGCAGTATTTT,CSARGLDTQYF
.,TRBV4-3,few,TRBJ2-6,TGCGCCAGCAGCCAAGAGTCAGGGGCTGGGGCCAACGTCCTGACTTTC,CASSQESGAGANVLTF
TRBD1,TRBV29-1,few,TRBJ2-7,TGCAGCGTTGGTGGACAGGCCCGCTCCTACGAGCAGTACTTC,CSVGGQARSYEQYF
.,TRBV12-3/TRBV12-4,.,TRBJ1-3,TGTGCCAGCAGTAAGAGACAGGTCCTCTCTGGAAACACCATATATTTT,CASSKRQVLSGNTIYF
TRBD2,TRBV7-2,.,TRBJ2-3,TGTGCCAGCGGCGGACTAGCGGGAGGGCAAGATACGCAGTATTTT,CASGGLAGGQDTQYF
TRBD2,TRBV6-1,few,TRBJ2-1,TGTGCCAGCAGCAGGACTAGCGGGACATTCAGCTCCTACAATGAGCAGTTCTTC,CASSRTSGTFSSYNEQFF
.,TRBV20-1,.,TRBJ2-7,TGCAGCCTAAGGGGCACCAGCTCCTACGAGCAGTACTTC,CSLRGTSSYEQYF
.,TRBV28,many,TRBJ2-1,TGTGCCAGCAGTTTTAGGGGGAGGACACACAATGAGCAGTTCTTC,CASSFRGRTHNEQFF
.,TRBV6-2/TRBV6-3,many,TRBJ2-1,TGTGCCAGCAGCAACTACAATGAGCAGTTCTTC,CASSNYNEQFF
TRBD1,TRBV7-2,many,TRBJ1-5,TGTGCCAGCAGCTTGGCCGGGCAGGGGGTAGGTCAGCCCCAGCATTTT,CASSLAGQGVGQPQHF
TRBD1,TRBV5-1,few,TRBJ2-2,TGCGCCAGCAGCTTGGACAGGGGGCGAGCCGGGGAGCTGTTTTTT,CASSLDRGRAGELFF
.,TRBV5-5,many,TRBJ2-1,TGTGCCAGCAGCTTGGTAAGGGGGGCTCTCGACAATGAGCAGTTCTTC,CASSLVRGALDNEQFF
TRBD1,TRBV20-1,many,TRBJ1-5,TGCAGTGCTAGCGTACAGGGGGAAAGCAATCAGCCCCAGCATTTT,CSASVQGESNQPQHF
.,TRBV5-1,many,TRBJ2-7,TGCGCCAGCATACTAGGCAAAAAGGGGAAGACTCCACCATCCTACGAGCAGTACTTC,CASILGKKGKTPPSYEQYF
.,TRBV19,.,TRBJ2-7,TGTGCCAGCCGCCAACTAGGGACGGGATACTACGAGCAGTACTTC,CASRQLGTGYYEQYF
TRBD1,TRBV7-6,few,TRBJ2-3,TGTGCCAGCAGCTTAGAAGGGACAGGGGTCTCAGATACGCAGTATTTT,CASSLEGTGVSDTQYF
.,TRBV14,many,TRBJ2-2,TGTGCCAGCAGCCAAGTGGTCCACGGGGAGCTGTTTTTT,CASSQVVHGELFF
.,TRBV6-1,many,TRBJ1-3,TGTGCCAGCAGCCCGGACCCTGGAAACACCATATATTTT,CASSPDPGNTIYF
.,TRBV13,.,TRBJ2-1,TGTGCCAGCAGCCTCCTTCTAATGAGCGGACCATACAATGAGCAGTTCTTC,CASSLLLMSGPYNEQFF